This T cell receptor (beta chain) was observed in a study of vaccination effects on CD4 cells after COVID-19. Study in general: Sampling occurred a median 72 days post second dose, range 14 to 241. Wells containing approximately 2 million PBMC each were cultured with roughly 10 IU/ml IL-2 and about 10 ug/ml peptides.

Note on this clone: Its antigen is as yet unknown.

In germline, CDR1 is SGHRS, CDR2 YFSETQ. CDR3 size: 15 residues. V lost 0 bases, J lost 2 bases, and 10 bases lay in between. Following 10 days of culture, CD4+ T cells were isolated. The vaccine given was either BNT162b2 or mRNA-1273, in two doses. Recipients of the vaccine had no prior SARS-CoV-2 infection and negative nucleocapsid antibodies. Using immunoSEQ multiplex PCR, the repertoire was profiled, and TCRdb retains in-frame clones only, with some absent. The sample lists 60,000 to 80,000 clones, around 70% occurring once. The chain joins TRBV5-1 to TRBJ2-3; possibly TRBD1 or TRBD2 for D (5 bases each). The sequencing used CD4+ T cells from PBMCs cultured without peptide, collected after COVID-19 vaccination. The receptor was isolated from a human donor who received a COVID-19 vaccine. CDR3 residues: CASSLEGSYTDTQYF. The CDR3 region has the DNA TGCGCCAGCAGCTTGGAGGGGAGCTACACAGATACGCAGTATTTT.